This record looks at one TCR beta chain sequence and its context. The data originate from a study of OX40 agonist ivuxolimab in advanced cancers. Produced via immunoSEQ multiplex PCR; TCRdb's table is partial and in-frame only. This sample has 74,000 or so clones; 90% to 95% occur once, and the top ten carry about 0.34%. CDR1 ENHRY and CDR2 SYGVKD come from the germline V gene. Trimming stripped 0 bases from V and 4 bases from J, with 9 bases between. This CDR3 contains 14 residues. The chain employs TRBV10-3 and TRBJ1-2; D might be TRBD1 (5 bases). The sequence came from an adult with an advanced solid tumor such as melanoma, head and neck, liver or kidney cancer. The material sequenced was CD4+ or CD8+ T cells sorted from blood, taken in a trial of the OX40 agonist ivuxolimab. As DNA, the CDR3 is TGTGCCATCAGTGAGTCTAGGGGATCCTATGGCTACACCTTC. The encoded protein is CAISESRGSYGYTF.